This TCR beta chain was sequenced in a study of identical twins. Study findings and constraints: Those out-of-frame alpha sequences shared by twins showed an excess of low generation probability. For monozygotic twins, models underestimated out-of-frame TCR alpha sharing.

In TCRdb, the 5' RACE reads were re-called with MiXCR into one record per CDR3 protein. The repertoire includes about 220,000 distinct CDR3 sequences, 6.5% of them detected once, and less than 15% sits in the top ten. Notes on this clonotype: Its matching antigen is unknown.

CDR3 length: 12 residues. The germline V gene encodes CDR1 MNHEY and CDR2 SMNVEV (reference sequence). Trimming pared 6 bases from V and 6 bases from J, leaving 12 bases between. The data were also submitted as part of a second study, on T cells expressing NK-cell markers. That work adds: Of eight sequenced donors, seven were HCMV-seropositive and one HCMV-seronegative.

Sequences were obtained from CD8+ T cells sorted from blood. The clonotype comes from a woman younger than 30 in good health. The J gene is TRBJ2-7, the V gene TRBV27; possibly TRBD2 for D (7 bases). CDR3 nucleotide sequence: TGTGCCAGCAGACGGGGGGCCCGCGAGCAGTACTTC. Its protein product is CASRRGAREQYF.